This entry lists 11 T cell receptor beta chains sequenced from one sample in a study of siplizumab effects on memory and regulatory T cells. Generated by immunoSEQ multiplex PCR, the TCRdb table keeps only in-frame clones and is missing some. Among about 100,000 clones listed, 92% were seen once. Sequencing was performed on non-Treg CD4+ T cells sorted from blood. These receptors all come from a human donor in good health.

The V gene is TRBV27, the J gene TRBJ2-5, with 7 bases matching TRBD1. The CDR3 has 16 amino acids. The germline V gene has CDR1 MNHEY and CDR2 SMNVEV (reference sequence). V gave up 5 bases and J gave up 6 bases; unmatched junction bases: 15. In nucleotides, the CDR3 is TGTGCCAGCAGTGGACCGACAGGGCGAGGGGGAAAGACCCAGTACTTC. Translating it yields CASSGPTGRGGKTQYF.

This clone has only one observation. V usage is TRBV6-1 and J usage is TRBJ1-2; 10 positions agree with TRBD1. The CDR3 loop spans 14 amino acids. Trimming took 4 bases from V and 3 from J; bases not matched to a gene: 2. The germline CDR1 and CDR2 sequences are MNHNS and SASEGT. The DNA of the CDR3 is TGTGCCAGCAGTGTGACAGGGGGCGACTATGGCTACACCTTC. The encoded protein is CASSVTGGDYGYTF.

This CDR3 is CASSPSQSGAQHF. The DNA of the CDR3 is TGTGCCAGCAGCCCGTCTCAATCGGGGGCCCAGCATTTT. V and J are TRBV7-9 and TRBJ1-5, with D possibly TRBD1 on 5 matching bases. V was cut by 5 bases and J by 11 bases, with 16 bases left in between. Germline V gene lookup returns CDR1 SEHNR and CDR2 FQNEAQ (reference sequence). The CDR3 runs to 13 residues.

This clone was detected once. The CDR3 protein is CASSYRKGNEKLFF. CDR3 nucleotides: TGTGCCAGCAGTTACAGGAAAGGGAATGAAAAACTGTTTTTT. The chain links TRBV6-6 to TRBJ1-4; D is undetermined. The CDR3 has 14 amino acids. V was shortened by 2 bases and J by 5 bases, with 9 bases between the two germline ends. Germline CDR1 and CDR2: MNHNY and SVGAGI (reference sequence).

This chain uses TRBV5-4 with TRBJ2-1; 11 bases agree with TRBD2. CDR1 is SGHNT, CDR2 YYREEE, per germline (reference sequence). J was trimmed by 2 bases and V by 0 bases; bases with no gene match: 4. This CDR3 comprises 17 residues. CDR3 coding DNA: TGTGCCAGCAGCTTGGGGGGGGGACTAGCGGCCTACAATGAGCAGTTCTTC. Its protein is CASSLGGGLAAYNEQFF.

The genes are TRBV11-3 and TRBJ2-1; D is perhaps TRBD1 or TRBD2 (6 bases each). Germline CDR1 SGHNT, CDR2 YENEEA. The V gene lost 5 bases and the J gene lost 2 bases, with 16 bases spanning the gap. This CDR3 spans 16 amino acids. CDR3 sequence (DNA): TGTGCCAGCAGCCCGGGGACCGGGGGCGCCTACAATGAGCAGTTCTTC. As protein: CASSPGTGGAYNEQFF.

The chain carries TRBV9 and TRBJ2-3; no clear D. V was clipped by 6 bases and J by 5 bases, with 16 bases between them. This CDR3 contains 14 residues. Per the germline V gene, CDR1 is SGDLS and CDR2 is YYNGEE. The CDR3 nucleotides are TGTGCCAGCACCCCCCGTCATAAGTTAGATACGCAGTATTTT. Translated: CASTPRHKLDTQYF.

J is TRBJ2-7 and V is TRBV7-2; D is undetermined. V lost 2 bases to trimming and J lost 0 bases, with 8 bases between them. The germline V gene encodes CDR1 SGHTA and CDR2 FQGNSA. The CDR3 runs to 14 residues. The CDR3 loop reads CASSLSWFSYEQYF. In DNA, the CDR3 is TGTGCCAGCAGCTTATCGTGGTTCTCCTACGAGCAGTACTTC.

The rearrangement joins TRBV28 to TRBJ2-3; TRBD2 matches 13 bases. V lost 8 bases to trimming and J lost 4 bases; unmatched junction nucleotides: 3. Germline CDR1 reads MDHEN; CDR2 reads SYDVKM. This CDR3 region has 14 residues. For the CDR3, the DNA is TGTGCCAGCCGACTAGCGGGAGGAGCAGATACGCAGTATTTT. Protein sequence: CASRLAGGADTQYF.

The V and J genes are TRBV28 and TRBJ2-2; D ambiguous. V lost 8 bases to trimming and J lost 5 bases, with 9 bases between them. This CDR3 spans 12 amino acids. Per the germline V gene, CDR1 is MDHEN and CDR2 is SYDVKM. For the CDR3, the DNA is TGTGCCAGCGCCAGAAATACCGGGGAGCTGTTTTTT. Amino acid sequence: CASARNTGELFF.

This clone came up a few times. V and J are TRBV11-2 and TRBJ2-1; perhaps TRBD1 as D (5 bases). The ends were cut back, 7 bases at V and 9 bases at J, with 13 bases in the middle. The CDR3 runs to 12 residues. Germline V gene sequence: CDR1 SGHAT, CDR2 FQNNGV. In DNA form, the CDR3 reads TGTGCCAGCACCCAAACCCAGGGTGAGCAGTTCTTC. Amino acids: CASTQTQGEQFF.